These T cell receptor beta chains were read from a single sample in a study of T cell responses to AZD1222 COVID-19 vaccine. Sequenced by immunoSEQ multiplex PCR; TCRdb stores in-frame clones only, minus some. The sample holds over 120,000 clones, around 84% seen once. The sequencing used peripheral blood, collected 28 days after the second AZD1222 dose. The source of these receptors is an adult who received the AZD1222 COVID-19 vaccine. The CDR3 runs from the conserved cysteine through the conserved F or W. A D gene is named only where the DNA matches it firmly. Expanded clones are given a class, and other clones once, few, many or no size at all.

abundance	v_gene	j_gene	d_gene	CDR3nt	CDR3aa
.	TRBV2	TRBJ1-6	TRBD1	TGTGCCAGCAGTGAATCCGCACCAGGGGGGAATTCACCCCTCCACTTT	CASSESAPGGNSPLHF
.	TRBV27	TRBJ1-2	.	TGTGCCAGCAGTTTAATGGGTGACTATGGCTACACCTTC	CASSLMGDYGYTF
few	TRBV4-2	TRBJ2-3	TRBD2	TGTGCCAGCAGCCGGGAGCGGGGGGGCCCAGATACGCAGTATTTT	CASSRERGGPDTQYF
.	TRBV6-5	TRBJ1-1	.	TGTGCCAGCAGGTCGATGGGGCTTTTGAACACTGAAGCTTTCTTT	CASRSMGLLNTEAFF
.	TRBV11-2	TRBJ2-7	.	TGTGCCAGCAGGGGGGGACCGCCCTTTTACGAGCAGTACTTC	CASRGGPPFYEQYF
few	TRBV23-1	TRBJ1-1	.	TGCGCCAGCAGTCATTCCCGAAATCAGGAAGCTTTCTTT	CASSHSRNQEAFF
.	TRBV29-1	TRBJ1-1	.	TGCAGCTCCTCTCATGGGGCCACTGAAGCTTTCTTT	CSSSHGATEAFF
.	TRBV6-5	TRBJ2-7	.	TGTGCCAGCAGTTACTTCGTAGGCCCCTACGAGCAGTACTTC	CASSYFVGPYEQYF
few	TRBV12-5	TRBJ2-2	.	TGTGCTAGTGGTTTGTTATGGGCCGCCGGGGAGCTGTTTTTT	CASGLLWAAGELFF
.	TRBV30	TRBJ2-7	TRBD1	TGTGCCTGGAGGGGCCGGGACAGCTACGAGCAGTACTTC	CAWRGRDSYEQYF
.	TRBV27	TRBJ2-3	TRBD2	TGTGCCAGCAGTGGACTAGCGGGTATCGCAGATACGCAGTATTTT	CASSGLAGIADTQYF